The entry below gives a single T cell receptor beta chain sequence along with its context. Antigen unknown. The data stem from a study of a mutant IDH1 vaccine in newly diagnosed glioma. Study-level background: Former treatment meant radiotherapy, temozolomide, or both; the majority had gotten both.

V lost 4 bases and J lost 5; bases outside the gene matches: 19. The CDR3 consists of 19 residues. Germline V gene sequence: CDR1 SGHRS, CDR2 YFSETQ. Whole-study findings and limits: Detectable vaccine-induced immune responses arose in over 90% of patients.

The time point here: week 35, safety follow-up. Mutant IDH1 20-mer peptide, at 300 ug, made up each vaccine dose, with topical imiquimod. Assay used: immunoSEQ multiplex PCR; TCRdb lists only in-frame clones, some missing. The sample includes roughly 51,000 clones, under 85% of them seen just once. The specimen comprised PBMCs, sampled from a glioma patient whose treatment included an IDH1 peptide vaccine. The chain links TRBV5-1 to TRBJ2-1; 9 nucleotides line up with TRBD1. This receptor was obtained from a man aged 35 to 55 with glioma. CDR3 residues: CASSQWGDERTGANNEQFF. The DNA of the CDR3 is TGCGCCAGCAGCCAATGGGGGGATGAGCGGACAGGGGCGAACAATGAGCAGTTCTTC.